The 19 T cell receptor beta chains below were found in one sample sequenced in a study of blood T cell repertoires in COVID-19. Here immunoSEQ multiplex PCR was the method, and the copy in TCRdb shows in-frame clones only, minus some. The sample consists of roughly 250,000 clones, 88% of them appearing once. Sequenced sample: peripheral blood. The receptors originated from a woman aged 40 to 50 who had recovered from COVID-19.

The V gene is TRBV29-1, the J gene TRBJ1-5, with TRBD1 matching over 8 bases. The CDR3 has 13 amino acids. V gave up 6 bases and J gave up 3 bases; unmatched junction bases: 4. Germline CDR1 reads SQVTM; CDR2 reads ANQGSEA. The CDR3 DNA is TGCAGCGTGGCGACAGGGGTCAATCAGCCCCAGCATTTT. Protein product: CSVATGVNQPQHF.

The chain combines TRBV11-2 with TRBJ1-4; 8 positions agree with TRBD1. Germline-derived CDR1 and CDR2 are SGHAT and FQNNGV. The CDR3 consists of 16 residues. V shed 0 bases, J shed 8 bases, and the junction held 8 bases outside the gene matches. This CDR3 reads CASSLEGRGLGEKLFF. CDR3 DNA sequence: TGTGCCAGCAGCTTAGAGGGCAGGGGGCTTGGGGAAAAACTGTTTTTT.

This chain uses TRBV4-3 with TRBJ2-5; no definite D call. This CDR3 is built from 15 residues. V lost 0 bases and J 4 bases, leaving 12 bases between the germline ends. The germline V gene encodes CDR1 LGHNA and CDR2 YSLEER. Written as DNA, the CDR3 is TGCGCCAGCAGCCAAGATGCAGGATTTGCAGAGACCCAGTACTTC. This gives the protein CASSQDAGFAETQYF.

The chain has TRBV2 and TRBJ2-7; no reliable D call. This CDR3 spans 12 amino acids. In germline, CDR1 is SNHLY, CDR2 FYNNEI. The V end was cut by 2 bases, the J end by 5 bases, with 7 bases between. The CDR3 DNA follows: TGTGCCAGCAGTGAAACTCTGCACGAGCAGTACGTC. The encoded protein is CASSETLHEQYV.

The rearrangement links TRBV7-2 to TRBJ2-7; maybe TRBD2 (6 bases). The CDR3 is made up of 13 amino acids. The germline gives CDR1 SGHTA, CDR2 FQGNSA. V was shortened by 4 bases and J by 3 bases, with 10 bases between the two germline ends. The CDR3 DNA sequence: TGTGCCAGCAGCTATCGGACTAACTACGAGCAGTACTTC. It specifies CASSYRTNYEQYF.

The V call is TRBV10-3, the J call TRBJ2-2; TRBD1 matches 8 bases. Per the germline V gene, CDR1 is ENHRY and CDR2 is SYGVKD. The length of the CDR3 is 13 residues. Trimming removed 6 bases from V and 6 bases from J; junction bases left unmatched: 3. Here the CDR3 reads CAISPRGPGELFF. CDR3 DNA: TGTGCCATCAGCCCCAGGGGGCCCGGGGAGCTGTTTTTT.

Concerning this clone: The junction and the germline gene differ at one end; a read error may be behind it. The chain couples TRBV7-7 to TRBJ2-3; 8 bases fit TRBD2. There are 17 residues in the CDR3. Per the germline V gene, CDR1 is SSHAT and CDR2 is FNYEAQ (reference sequence). The CDR3 here is CASSSSVRAGEADTQYF. In nucleotides, the CDR3 is TGTGCTAGCAGCTCCTCGGTTCGAGCGGGAGAGGCAGATACGCAGTATTTT.

V and J are TRBV6-5 and TRBJ1-1; D unclear. Per the germline V gene, CDR1 is MNHEY and CDR2 is SVGAGI. V gave up 8 bases and J gave up 4 bases, with 11 bases separating them. CDR3 length equals 12 residues. Here the CDR3 DNA reads TGTGCCAGCGGAGGGATGGGCACTGAAGCTTTCTTT. Its protein product is CASGGMGTEAFF.

The CDR3, as DNA: TGTGCCATCAGCGGGACTAGCGAGGGCGAGCAGTACTTC. Its translation is CAISGTSEGEQYF. This chain links TRBV10-3 with TRBJ2-7; 10 bases are a match to TRBD2. This CDR3 comprises 13 residues. CDR1 is ENHRY, CDR2 SYGVKD, per germline. V shed 6 bases, J shed 6 bases, and the junction held 5 bases outside the gene matches.

Comment on this clone: The junction and the germline gene differ at one end; a read error may be behind it. The chain joins TRBV24-1 to TRBJ1-1; D is possibly TRBD1 (5 bases). CDR3 length: 13 residues. Germline CDR1 reads KGHDR; CDR2 reads SFDVKD. CDR3 sequence reads: CATSDFMDTEAFF. CDR3 DNA: TGTGCCACCAGTGATTTCATGGACACCGAAGCTTTCTTT.

The chain carries TRBV28 and TRBJ2-1; 12 bases match TRBD2. From germline, CDR1 is MDHEN and CDR2 SYDVKM. The junction had 9 bases not matched to a gene; V was cut back by 3 bases and J by 6 bases. The CDR3 extends over 17 amino acids. The CDR3 nucleotides are TGTGCCAGCAGTTTTGGGCTAGCGGGAGGGCCGCGCAATGAGCAGTTCTTC. It yields the protein CASSFGLAGGPRNEQFF.

Written as DNA, the CDR3 is TGTGCCAGCAGCCACCGCTCCCCGGGGGGAGAAAAACTGTTTTTT. As protein: CASSHRSPGGEKLFF. The chain has TRBV3-1 (or the pseudogene TRBV3-2) and TRBJ1-4; tentatively, D is TRBD1 (5 bases). Germline-derived CDR1 and CDR2 are LGHDT and YNNKEL (reference sequence). V gave up 3 bases and J gave up 8 bases, with 16 bases separating them. The CDR3 is made up of 15 amino acids.

This clone was counted once. J is TRBJ2-3 and V is TRBV19; 8 bases fit TRBD1. CDR1 LNHDA and CDR2 SQIVND come from the germline V gene (reference sequence). V was pared by 6 bases and J by 6 bases, with 8 bases of the junction left unmatched. This CDR3 comprises 14 residues. Here the CDR3 reads CASSRDRRSDTQYF. The CDR3 DNA is TGTGCCAGTAGCCGGGACAGGAGGTCGGATACGCAGTATTTT.

This chain connects TRBV27 to TRBJ1-2, with D perhaps TRBD1 (6 bases). Trimming left V 1 base short and J 2 bases short, with 8 bases between. This CDR3 has 14 amino acids. Germline loops: CDR1 MNHEY, CDR2 SMNVEV (reference sequence). The CDR3 protein is CASSLFGQNYGYTF. CDR3 sequence (DNA): TGTGCCAGCAGTTTATTTGGACAGAACTATGGCTACACCTTC.

J is TRBJ1-2 and V is TRBV29-1; TRBD1 agrees at 9 bases. In germline, CDR1 is SQVTM, CDR2 ANQGSEA. The CDR3 extends over 14 amino acids. The trim removed 4 bases at V and 4 bases at J, leaving 7 bases unmatched. The CDR3 DNA sequence: TGCAGCGTTGGCCCGAAACAGGGGGCCTATGGCTACACCTTC. Its translation is CSVGPKQGAYGYTF.

The chain joins TRBV12-2 to TRBJ1-2. TRBV12-2 is annotated as a pseudogene. The CDR3 is 14 residues long. CDR3 nucleotide sequence: TGTGCAAGTCGCCGGGTGGTTCACAACTATGGCTACACCTTC. Its translation is CASRRVVHNYGYTF.

J is TRBJ2-7 and V is TRBV6-2 or TRBV6-3; D is ambiguous. Germline V CDR1 and CDR2: MNHEY, SVGEGT. The CDR3 length is 12 residues. Trimming took off 3 bases at V and 2 bases at J, with 5 bases between the two ends. The CDR3 is CASSYQAYEQYF. CDR3 DNA: TGTGCCAGCAGTTATCAGGCCTACGAGCAGTACTTC.

This chain links TRBV27 with TRBJ1-2, with 7 bases that match TRBD1. Germline trimming cut 0 bases from V and 3 bases from J; bases unmatched to any gene: 10. This CDR3 spans 17 amino acids. The germline gives CDR1 MNHEY, CDR2 SMNVEV (reference sequence). CDR3 residues: CASSLSWVTQGDYGYTF. The CDR3 coding sequence is TGTGCCAGCAGTTTATCGTGGGTTACGCAGGGGGACTATGGCTACACCTTC.

The genes are TRBV4-1 and TRBJ1-6; weak D call: TRBD1 (5 bases). V lost 0 bases, J lost 3 bases, and 15 bases lay in between. The V gene's germline CDR1 is MGHRA and CDR2 YSYEKL. The CDR3 covers 18 residues. The CDR3 sequence is CASSQDGAGRYYNSPLHF. CDR3 coding DNA: TGCGCCAGCAGCCAAGATGGGGCAGGCCGATACTATAATTCACCCCTCCACTTT.